This TCR beta chain comes out of a study of control samples from healthy donors and cancer patients. Libraries were prepared by immunoSEQ multiplex PCR; TCRdb keeps only in-frame clonotypes and omits some of them. The sample includes about 120,000 clones, about 93% of them seen just once. The sample taken for sequencing was blood. This receptor was taken from a man younger than 40 in good health.

The CDR3 sequence: CASSMPSGGASETQYF. CDR3 coding DNA: TGTGCCAGTAGTATGCCAAGCGGGGGGGCCTCAGAGACCCAGTACTTC. This sequence joins TRBV19 and TRBJ2-5; 10 bases line up with TRBD2. The CDR3 extends over 16 amino acids. V lost 3 bases and J lost 4; bases outside the gene matches: 8. Germline V gene lookup returns CDR1 LNHDA and CDR2 SQIVND (reference sequence).